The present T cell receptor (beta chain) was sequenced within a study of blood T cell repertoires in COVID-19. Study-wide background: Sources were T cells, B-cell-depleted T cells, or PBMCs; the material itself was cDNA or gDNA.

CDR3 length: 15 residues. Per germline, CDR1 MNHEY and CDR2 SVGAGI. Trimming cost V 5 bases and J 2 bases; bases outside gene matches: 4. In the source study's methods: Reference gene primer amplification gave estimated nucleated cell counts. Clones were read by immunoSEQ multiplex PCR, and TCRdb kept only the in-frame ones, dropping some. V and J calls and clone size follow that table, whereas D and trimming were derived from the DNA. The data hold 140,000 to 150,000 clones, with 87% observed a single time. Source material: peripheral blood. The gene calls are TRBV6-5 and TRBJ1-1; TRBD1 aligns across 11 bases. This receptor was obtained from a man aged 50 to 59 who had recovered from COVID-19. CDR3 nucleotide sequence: TGTGCCAGCAGTCCGGGACAGGGGGATAACACTGAAGCTTTCTTT. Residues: CASSPGQGDNTEAFF.